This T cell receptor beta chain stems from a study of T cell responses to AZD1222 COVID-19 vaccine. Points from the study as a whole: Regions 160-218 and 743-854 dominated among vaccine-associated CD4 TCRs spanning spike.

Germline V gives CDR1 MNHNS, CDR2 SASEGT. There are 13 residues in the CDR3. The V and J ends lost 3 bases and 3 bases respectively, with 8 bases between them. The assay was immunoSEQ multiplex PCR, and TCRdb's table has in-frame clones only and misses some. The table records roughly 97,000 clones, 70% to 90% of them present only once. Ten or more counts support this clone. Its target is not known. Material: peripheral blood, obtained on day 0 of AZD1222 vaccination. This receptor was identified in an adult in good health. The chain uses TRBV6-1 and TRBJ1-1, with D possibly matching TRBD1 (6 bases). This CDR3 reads CASSEGAHTEAFF. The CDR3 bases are TGTGCCAGCAGTGAGGGGGCGCACACTGAAGCTTTCTTT.